The rows below give T cell receptor beta chains drawn from one sample of a study of OX40 agonist ivuxolimab in advanced cancers. Profiled with immunoSEQ multiplex PCR; TCRdb holds only in-frame clones, not every one. The data show over 70,000 clones, 80% to 90% seen once. Sequences were derived from CD4+ or CD8+ T cells sorted from blood, sampled in a trial of the OX40 agonist ivuxolimab. Receptors were obtained from an adult with an advanced solid tumor such as melanoma, head and neck, liver or kidney cancer. The CDR3 runs from the conserved cysteine through the conserved F or W. The D gene is left open where the match is weak. Not every row has a clone size; where given, it reads once, few, many or a size class.

v_call,d_call,clone_size,j_call,cdr3_nt,cdr3_aa
TRBV5-1,.,.,TRBJ2-5,TGCGCCAGCAGCTTGGGGCCCGGGGGCGGGGAGACCCAGTACTTC,CASSLGPGGGETQYF
TRBV18,.,.,TRBJ2-1,TGTGCCAGCTCACCACCGCTAGACTCCCCCTACAATGAGCAGTTCTTC,CASSPPLDSPYNEQFF
TRBV6-1,TRBD1,.,TRBJ1-2,TGTGCCAGCAGTGGTACCCGACAGGGGCGAGGCTACACCTTC,CASSGTRQGRGYTF
TRBV19,TRBD1,.,TRBJ1-3,TGTGCCAGTAGTATACCCGGGACAGGGTCCTTCTCTGGAAACACCATATATTTT,CASSIPGTGSFSGNTIYF
TRBV18,TRBD1,.,TRBJ2-6,TGTGCCAGCTCACCAGACAGGGGTTCAGTGGCTGGGGCCAACGTCCTGACTTTC,CASSPDRGSVAGANVLTF
TRBV19,.,.,TRBJ2-3,TGTGCCAGCTCCGGGACTGGAGTAGATACGCAGTATTTT,CASSGTGVDTQYF
TRBV11-3,.,few,TRBJ2-7,TGTGCCAGCAACGAGGCAGGGAGCCACGAGCAGTACTTC,CASNEAGSHEQYF
TRBV2,TRBD1,few,TRBJ1-2,TGTGCCAGCGGGGCCACGACAGGGGGCGGCTATGGCTACACCTTC,CASGATTGGGYGYTF
TRBV19,.,.,TRBJ2-4,TGTGCCAGTAGCAAGCCCCTTAGGGAGGGGGGACCAAACATTCAGTACTTC,CASSKPLREGGPNIQYF
TRBV7-2,.,.,TRBJ2-6,TGTGCCAGCAGCTTAGTAGCCACCCAAGGCTCTGGGGCCAACGTCCTGACTTTC,CASSLVATQGSGANVLTF
TRBV6-6,.,.,TRBJ2-3,TGTGCCAGCAGCCCTAGCACAGATACGCAGTATTTT,CASSPSTDTQYF
TRBV11-3,.,.,TRBJ2-7,TGTGCCAGCAGCTTAAAAGCGTTCAACGTAAAAAGCTCCTACGAGCAGTACTTC,CASSLKAFNVKSSYEQYF
TRBV4-2,TRBD2,few,TRBJ2-1,TGTGCCAGCAGCCAAGAACTAGCGGAGGAGCAGTTCTTC,CASSQELAEEQFF
TRBV6-1,.,.,TRBJ1-5,TGTGCCAGCAGTGACCGACAGGCACCTCAGCCCCAGCATTTT,CASSDRQAPQPQHF
TRBV18,.,once,TRBJ1-1,TGTGCCAGCTCACGGGAAGATGAAGCTTTCTTT,CASSREDEAFF
TRBV7-9,.,few,TRBJ2-3,TGTGCCAGCAGCCTTCAAGGGGGCACAGATACGCAGTATTTT,CASSLQGGTDTQYF
TRBV30,.,.,TRBJ2-2,TGTGCCTGGAGTGTTAACACCGGGGAGCTGTTTTTT,CAWSVNTGELFF
TRBV7-6,TRBD2,.,TRBJ2-5,TGTGCCAGCAGCGTAGCGGGGGGGCAAGAGACCCAGTACTTC,CASSVAGGQETQYF
TRBV6-1,.,.,TRBJ2-1,TGTGCCAGCACCCCCAGACTCCGGGCCTACAATGAGCAGTTCTTC,CASTPRLRAYNEQFF
TRBV27,.,once,TRBJ1-4,TGTGCCAGCAGTTTCCGGGGACATACGACAGAAAAACTGTTTTTT,CASSFRGHTTEKLFF
TRBV10-1,.,.,TRBJ1-2,TGCGCCAGCAGTGAGTCGGGGCAGGCCGGTGGCTACACCTTC,CASSESGQAGGYTF
TRBV11-2,TRBD1,.,TRBJ2-5,TGTGCCAGCAGCTCCCGGCCGGGACAGGTTTCCGAGACCCAGTACTTC,CASSSRPGQVSETQYF
TRBV7-9,TRBD1,once,TRBJ2-2,TGTGCCAGCAGCCCCCGGACAGGGGGCATCACCGGGGAGCTGTTTTTT,CASSPRTGGITGELFF
TRBV4-2,.,once,TRBJ2-3,TGTGCCAGCAGCCAGGCCGCGGCGGCGGGAACTGGGGATACGCAGTATTTT,CASSQAAAAGTGDTQYF
TRBV29-1,TRBD1,.,TRBJ1-1,TGCAGCGTCCCTGGGACAGGGAACACTGAAGCTTTCTTT,CSVPGTGNTEAFF
TRBV28,.,.,TRBJ1-5,TGTGCCAGCAGTCACCAAATGAGAGGAAGTAGCAATCAGCCCCAGCATTTT,CASSHQMRGSSNQPQHF
TRBV5-1,.,.,TRBJ1-4,TGCGCCAGCAGCCCCGGGCCCCGGCAGGAGGGAGAAAAACTGTTTTTT,CASSPGPRQEGEKLFF
TRBV9,.,.,TRBJ2-5,TGTGCCAGCACCAAAGGACAGATTGAAGAGACCCAGTACTTC,CASTKGQIEETQYF
TRBV7-2,TRBD2,.,TRBJ2-7,TGTGCCAGCAGCCTGGGACTAGGGCCCTACGAGCAGTACTTC,CASSLGLGPYEQYF
TRBV5-1,.,.,TRBJ2-3,TGCGCCAGCAGCTTGGAAGGGGACGGAGATACGCAGTATTTT,CASSLEGDGDTQYF
TRBV7-2,.,.,TRBJ2-5,TGTGCCAGCAGCCCCTGGGGGGGGCGAGAGACCCAGTACTTC,CASSPWGGRETQYF
TRBV6-5,.,.,TRBJ2-5,TGTGCCAGCAGTTACTTGGGGGACCAAGAGACCCAGTACTTC,CASSYLGDQETQYF
TRBV7-2,.,few,TRBJ2-7,TGTGCCAGCAGCTTAGTTTGGGGCAACGACGAGCAGTACTTC,CASSLVWGNDEQYF
TRBV10-3,TRBD1,few,TRBJ1-5,TGTGCCACCAGGGACAGCTTGAGCAATCAGCCCCAGCATTTT,CATRDSLSNQPQHF
TRBV5-4,TRBD1,once,TRBJ2-3,TGTGCCAGCAGCGCCAGACCTGGACAGGGACGAAGCACAGATACGCAGTATTTT,CASSARPGQGRSTDTQYF
TRBV5-1,.,once,TRBJ1-3,TGCGCCAGCAGCCTTAATCCCCTGGCTGGAAACACCATATATTTT,CASSLNPLAGNTIYF
TRBV11-3,.,.,TRBJ2-7,TGTGCCAGCAGCTCTGACACCGATGGCGAGCAGTACTTC,CASSSDTDGEQYF
TRBV5-4,TRBD2,.,TRBJ2-5,TGTGCCAGCAGCCTCTGGACTAGCGGGAGTTACCGTCCAGAGACCCAGTACTTC,CASSLWTSGSYRPETQYF
TRBV7-9,.,once,TRBJ2-7,TGTGCCAGCAACCCACGGCGAGGAGGGTACTACGAGCAGTACTTC,CASNPRRGGYYEQYF
TRBV5-1,TRBD1,.,TRBJ2-7,TGCGCCAGCAGAGCCGGGACAGGGTCCTACGAGCAGTACTTC,CASRAGTGSYEQYF
TRBV9,.,.,TRBJ1-4,TGTGCCAGCAGCGTCGCTCCAGGGATTGGTGAAAAACTGTTTTTT,CASSVAPGIGEKLFF
TRBV7-2,TRBD2,once,TRBJ2-3,TGTGCCAGCAGCTTATTAGCGGGGGGCTCCACAGATACGCAGTATTTT,CASSLLAGGSTDTQYF
TRBV19,TRBD1,.,TRBJ1-5,TGTGCCAGTAGTATTAGGCAGGGGGTGCAGCCCCAGCATTTT,CASSIRQGVQPQHF
TRBV7-2,TRBD1,.,TRBJ1-3,TGTGCCAGCAGTCCACGAGGGGGCTCAGGAAACACCATATATTTT,CASSPRGGSGNTIYF
TRBV15,.,.,TRBJ1-1,TGTGCCACCAGCAGAGAACCCGGGCGAGCTGAAGCTTTCTTT,CATSREPGRAEAFF